The 17 T cell receptor beta chains below all came from one sample that was sequenced in a study of blood T cells in healthy people across ages. The authors ran a second PCR of about 6 to 11 cycles using a sample-barcoded 5' primer and a J-beta primer mix. From the 5' RACE reads, TCRdb called clonotypes with MiXCR, one entry per CDR3 protein. Of around 750,000 distinct CDR3 sequences in the sample, about 55% were seen once. The sample taken for sequencing was blood. These receptor sequences come from a man of 80 years or more in good health.

This CDR3 reads CASSPARFEQYF. CDR3 sequence (DNA): TGCGCCAGCAGCCCAGCTAGGTTTGAGCAGTACTTC. This chain connects TRBV5-1 to TRBJ2-4; D unclear. Germline V lookup: CDR1 SGHRS, CDR2 YFSETQ. The V gene lost 4 bases and the J gene lost 13 bases, with 15 bases spanning the gap. CDR3 length equals 12 residues.

The genes are TRBV11-2 and TRBJ2-5; 8 positions agree with TRBD2. The CDR3 sequence is 19 residues long. Germline V gene data show CDR1 as SGHAT and CDR2 as FQNNGV. The J segment lost 0 bases and the V segment lost 5 bases, leaving 17 bases of the junction unmatched. CDR3: CASSTLPGLGTPYQETQYF. CDR3 nucleotide sequence: TGTGCCAGCAGCACCCTACCGGGACTAGGGACACCTTACCAAGAGACCCAGTACTTC.

This chain joins TRBV2 and TRBJ2-1; D not resolved. The V end lost 4 bases, the J end lost 3 bases, and 7 bases lay between the germline ends. This CDR3 is built from 13 residues. Germline-derived CDR1 and CDR2 are SNHLY and FYNNEI. The CDR3 protein is CASSANGYNEQFF. CDR3 DNA sequence: TGTGCCAGCAGTGCGAATGGCTACAATGAGCAGTTCTTC.

There are a few counts of this clonotype. V and J are TRBV29-1 and TRBJ2-5; 8 bases line up with TRBD2. CDR1 and CDR2 (germline): SQVTM, ANQGSEA. The CDR3 totals 14 residues. V lost 4 bases, J lost 1 base, and 5 bases stayed unmatched. The CDR3 sequence: CSVGSGGLQETQYF. The CDR3 DNA sequence: TGCAGCGTTGGAAGCGGGGGCCTCCAAGAGACCCAGTACTTC.

The chain combines TRBV7-9 with TRBJ2-1; 11 bases align to TRBD2. Germline V gene lookup returns CDR1 SEHNR and CDR2 FQNEAQ (reference sequence). The CDR3 has 15 residues. Trimming removed 11 bases from V and 3 bases from J; junction bases left unmatched: 9. The CDR3 DNA follows: TGTGCCGCGGGGGCTAGCGGGGGGATCTACAATGAGCAGTTCTTC. Translation gives CAAGASGGIYNEQFF.

This clonotype appeared many times. The rearrangement uses TRBV3-1 and TRBJ2-3; no reliable D call. Trimming removed 1 base from V and 14 bases from J, with 16 bases in between. This CDR3 has 13 amino acids. CDR1 and CDR2 from the germline V gene are LGHDT and YNNKEL (reference sequence). CDR3 nucleotide sequence: TGTGCCAGCAGCCAAGGGTTAGTAGGAGACGCGTATTTT. Translation gives CASSQGLVGDAYF.

In this sample, this clonotype turned up a few times. The chain employs TRBV29-1 and TRBJ2-3; TRBD2 aligns across 8 bases. V dropped 5 bases and J dropped 4; count of bases not matched to a gene: 5. The CDR3 extends over 13 amino acids. Germline V CDR1 and CDR2: SQVTM, ANQGSEA. CDR3 amino acids: CSVRGRFADTQYF. In nucleotides, the CDR3 is TGCAGCGTTCGCGGGAGGTTCGCAGATACGCAGTATTTT.

The V call is TRBV7-3, the J call TRBJ2-1; 8 positions match TRBD2. The CDR3 covers 15 residues. CDR1 is SGHTA and CDR2 is FQGTGA in the germline V gene. Trimming took 5 bases from V and 2 from J; bases not matched to a gene: 5. CDR3 bases: TGTGCCAGCAGCGTGACTAGCGAACCCTACAATGAGCAGTTCTTC. The encoded protein is CASSVTSEPYNEQFF.

This chain connects TRBV5-5 to TRBJ1-4; the D gene is possibly TRBD1 (5 bases). The germline V gene has CDR1 SGHKS and CDR2 YYEKEE (reference sequence). V gave up 3 bases and J gave up 8 bases, with 14 bases separating them. CDR3 length: 14 residues. The DNA for the CDR3 is TGTGCCAGCAGCTCAACGACAGCGGGGGAAAAACTGTTTTTT. It translates to CASSSTTAGEKLFF.

A remark on this clonotype: At one end the junction does not follow the germline gene, possibly because of a read error. The chain uses TRBV7-9 and TRBJ2-5; D may be TRBD1 or TRBD2 (7 bases each). Germline V gene data show CDR1 as SEHNR and CDR2 as FQNEAQ (reference sequence). This CDR3 contains 16 residues. For the CDR3, the DNA is TGTGCCAGCAGCCAGACAGGGAGGGGGGTCCAAGAGATCCAGTACTTC. As protein: CASSQTGRGVQEIQYF.

This clonotype was recorded many times. The chain carries TRBV7-9 and TRBJ2-7, with a possible D match to TRBD2 (6 bases). Germline values: CDR1 SEHNR, CDR2 FQNEAQ (reference sequence). Deletions cut 4 bases from V and 4 bases from J, with 14 bases between. This CDR3 comprises 14 residues. CDR3 coding DNA: TGTGCCAGCAGCTCCGGGACTCAATCATACGAGCAGTACTTC. Translating gives CASSSGTQSYEQYF.

V is TRBV27 and J is TRBJ2-1; TRBD2 aligns across 9 bases. The CDR3 has 15 amino acids. Germline V gives CDR1 MNHEY, CDR2 SMNVEV (reference sequence). J was trimmed by 4 bases and V by 5 bases; bases with no gene match: 6. CDR3 sequence (DNA): TGTGCCAGCAGTCCTCTAGCGGGGCTTTACAATGAGCAGTTCTTC. This translates into CASSPLAGLYNEQFF.

This CDR3 is CASSLQGANSEQYF. The CDR3 nucleotides are TGTGCCAGCAGTTTACAGGGGGCGAACAGTGAGCAGTACTTC. The genes are TRBV12-3 or TRBV12-4 and TRBJ2-7; 8 positions agree with TRBD1. V was pared by 2 bases and J by 7 bases, with 7 bases of the junction left unmatched. The CDR3 is made up of 14 amino acids.

The chain has TRBV29-1 and TRBJ2-5; a possible D gene is TRBD1 (8 bases). CDR1 SQVTM and CDR2 ANQGSEA come from the germline V gene. The V gene lost 4 bases and the J gene lost 3 bases, with 18 bases spanning the gap. This CDR3 has 15 amino acids. CDR3 protein: CSVARTGRGKETQYF. CDR3 DNA sequence: TGCAGCGTTGCCCGGACAGGGAGGGGAAAAGAGACCCAGTACTTC.

In its sample, this clonotype was seen a few times. The chain carries TRBV5-1 and TRBJ2-4, with TRBD2 identical over 9 bases. Trimming removed 0 bases from V and 8 bases from J; junction bases left unmatched: 6. Germline lookup yields CDR1 SGHRS and CDR2 YFSETQ. CDR3 length equals 15 residues. DNA for the CDR3: TGCGCCAGCAGCTTGGTAGGGACTAGCTTCGACATTCAGTACTTC. Protein sequence: CASSLVGTSFDIQYF.

There are a few counts of this clonotype. The chain carries TRBV12-3 or TRBV12-4 and TRBJ2-3, with D possibly matching TRBD2 (6 bases). The CDR3 length is 15 residues. V was pared by 7 bases and J by 3 bases, with 17 bases between. As DNA, the CDR3 is TGTGCCAGCACCCCCCTGGGGGAGGCGACAGATACGCAGTATTTT. As protein: CASTPLGEATDTQYF.

This clonotype came up many times. This chain connects TRBV20-1 to TRBJ2-1; 15 bases agree with TRBD2. V shed 6 bases and J 10 bases; nucleotides not matched to a gene: 10. Per the germline V gene, CDR1 is DFQATT and CDR2 is SNEGSKA (reference sequence). This CDR3 contains 15 residues. The CDR3 spells CSADGTSGRRGEQFF. CDR3 bases: TGCAGTGCCGACGGGACTAGCGGGAGGCGGGGGGAGCAGTTCTTC.